One sample yielded the 21 T cell receptor beta chains listed below, sequenced in a study of CD8+CD57+ T cells in acquired aplastic anemia. Investigators profiled TCR beta VDJ and CDR3 from genomic DNA template. TCRdb re-analysed the reads in MiXCR, keeping a single row per CDR3 protein. The table records 170,000 or so distinct CDR3 sequences, 40% to 50% of them present only once. Individuals selected for sequencing had exhibited CD8+CD57+ cell expansion on flow cytometry. What was sequenced was sorted CD4+, CD8+, or CD8+CD57+ T cells (not recorded which) from PBMCs. The receptors here all came from a human donor with aplastic anemia.

The genes are TRBV9 and TRBJ1-2; 7 bases agree with TRBD1. The CDR3 is 13 amino acids. Germline V gene lookup returns CDR1 SGDLS and CDR2 YYNGEE. The J segment lost 3 bases and the V segment lost 1 base, leaving 0 bases of the junction unmatched. The CDR3 reads CASSVQGDYGYTF. The DNA for the CDR3 is TGTGCCAGCAGCGTACAGGGGGACTATGGCTACACCTTC.

The chain has TRBV12-3 or TRBV12-4 and TRBJ1-5; D ambiguous. Trimming left V 7 bases short and J 7 bases short, with 14 bases between. The CDR3 spans 13 residues. The CDR3 region is CASTNPDRQPQHF. CDR3 sequence (DNA): TGTGCCAGCACTAACCCAGACCGCCAGCCCCAGCATTTT.

Concerning this clonotype itself: A much more abundant neighbour one base away suggests this may be a read error. J is TRBJ2-7 and V is TRBV9, with D perhaps given as TRBD1 or TRBD2 (7 bases each). Germline V gene lookup returns CDR1 SGDLS and CDR2 YYNGEE. The CDR3 length is 16 residues. CDR3: CANSGTQTGTLDEQYF. In DNA, the CDR3 is TGTGCCAACAGCGGGACTCAGACAGGGACTCTTGACGAGCAGTACTTC.

This clonotype was observed a handful of times. The CDR3 DNA sequence: TGTGCCAGCAACGCCCCCGGGACAGCCATGAACACTGAAGCTTTCTTT. Amino acids: CASNAPGTAMNTEAFF. V is TRBV28 and J is TRBJ1-1; 7 bases align to TRBD1. The germline CDR1 and CDR2 sequences are MDHEN and SYDVKM. CDR3 size: 16 residues. Trimming removed 7 bases from V and 0 bases from J; junction bases left unmatched: 11.

At least ten counts were recorded for this clonotype. The J gene is TRBJ1-6, the V gene TRBV6-1; 8 nucleotides line up with TRBD1. CDR1 MNHNS and CDR2 SASEGT come from the germline V gene. V lost 5 bases and J lost 8; bases outside the gene matches: 5. The CDR3 has 14 residues. CDR3 region: CASSRTGYYSPLHF. CDR3 DNA: TGTGCCAGCAGTCGGACAGGGTATTATTCACCCCTCCACTTT.

This clonotype was found many times. V and J are TRBV5-6 and TRBJ2-7; D is perhaps TRBD2 (6 bases). V was shortened by 3 bases and J by 0 bases, with 13 bases between the two germline ends. CDR1 SGHDT and CDR2 YYEEEE come from the germline V gene. The CDR3 runs to 15 residues. DNA of the CDR3: TGTGCCAGCAGCTCCCCCACGGGGGACTCCTACGAGCAGTACTTC. Its translation: CASSSPTGDSYEQYF.

This clonotype was detected a few times. V usage is TRBV5-1 and J usage is TRBJ1-1; D not certain. Germline V lookup: CDR1 SGHRS, CDR2 YFSETQ. V was pared by 2 bases and J by 10 bases, with 15 bases between. The CDR3 totals 13 residues. The CDR3 loop is CASSFGESFRAFF. The CDR3 DNA follows: TGCGCCAGCAGCTTTGGAGAAAGTTTTCGAGCTTTCTTT.

This clonotype was picked up many times. V gene TRBV6-1 combines with J gene TRBJ2-7; D perhaps matches TRBD1 (6 bases). Per germline, CDR1 MNHNS and CDR2 SASEGT. The CDR3 totals 13 residues. V was clipped by 6 bases and J by 3 bases, with 12 bases between them. The CDR3 DNA is TGTGCCAGCAGCCCACAGACAGGCTACGAGCAGTACTTC. Translation: CASSPQTGYEQYF.

This clonotype has at least ten counts. The genes are TRBV11-3 and TRBJ2-7; TRBD1 matches at 8 bases. The CDR3 spans 14 residues. CDR1 and CDR2 (germline): SGHNT, YENEEA. The V gene end was trimmed by 5 bases and the J gene end by 4 bases; junction bases not matched to a gene: 7. Here the CDR3 reads CASSPRTGRYEQYF. The CDR3, as DNA: TGTGCCAGCAGCCCCCGGACAGGGAGGTACGAGCAGTACTTC.

The chain is built from TRBV6-2 or TRBV6-3 and TRBJ2-7; tentative D call: TRBD1 (6 bases). The length of the CDR3 is 14 residues. Germline CDR1 MNHEY, CDR2 SVGEGT. V dropped 3 bases and J dropped 1 base, with 10 bases sitting between them. The CDR3 region has the DNA TGTGCCAGCAGTTATAGAGGACAGTCCTACGAGCAGTACTTC. It is translated as CASSYRGQSYEQYF.

This chain joins TRBV25-1 and TRBJ2-7, with D maybe TRBD2 (7 bases). This CDR3 is built from 15 residues. Trimming removed 4 bases at V and 2 bases at J, with 15 bases between. Germline V gene lookup returns CDR1 MGHDK and CDR2 SYGVNS. CDR3 loop: CASSATGREAYEQYF. In DNA, the CDR3 is TGTGCCAGCAGTGCTACAGGGAGGGAGGCCTACGAGCAGTACTTC.

This clonotype was found many times. V and J are TRBV29-1 and TRBJ2-7, with D possibly matching TRBD2 (5 bases). Between the trimmed V and J ends, which lost 4 bases and 3 bases, there was a span of 16 bases. The CDR3 spans 14 residues. The germline V gene encodes CDR1 SQVTM and CDR2 ANQGSEA. The CDR3 spells CSVAREKPLYEQYF. The CDR3 bases are TGCAGCGTTGCGAGGGAAAAACCACTCTACGAGCAGTACTTC.

This clonotype has a handful of counts. The chain links TRBV10-3 to TRBJ2-3, with D perhaps matching TRBD2 (5 bases). The V end was cut by 8 bases, the J end by 2 bases, with 11 bases between. CDR1 and CDR2 from the germline V gene are ENHRY and SYGVKD. The CDR3 loop spans 13 amino acids. CDR3 sequence (DNA): TGTGCCATCTCGGAGGCATTCACAGATACGCAGTATTTT. This gives the protein CAISEAFTDTQYF.

The rearrangement uses TRBV15 and TRBJ2-1, with D possibly matching TRBD2 (5 bases). Trimming left V 5 bases short and J 0 bases short, with 14 bases between. Germline CDR1 and CDR2: LNHNV and YYDKDF (reference sequence). This CDR3 spans 16 amino acids. CDR3 in amino acids: CATSAGGQSSYNEQFF. The CDR3 DNA is TGTGCCACCAGCGCCGGAGGTCAGAGCTCCTACAATGAGCAGTTCTTC.

As regards this clonotype: This clone may be a read error of a much larger clone one base away. This chain connects TRBV5-8 to TRBJ1-1; D is uncertain. This CDR3 comprises 15 residues. From germline, CDR1 is SGHTS and CDR2 YDEGEE. Trimming pared 6 bases from V and 7 bases from J, leaving 22 bases between. CDR3 sequence (DNA): TGTGCCAGCACCCCCCTTTTGCCGGGTGACCGTGAAGCTTTCTTT. This encodes CASTPLLPGDREAFF.

The genes are TRBV20-1 and TRBJ1-1; D is ambiguous. Per germline, CDR1 DFQATT and CDR2 SNEGSKA (reference sequence). V dropped 6 bases and J dropped 0 bases, with 14 bases sitting between them. The CDR3 has 14 amino acids. CDR3 sequence: CSARPPQMNTEAFF. CDR3 DNA sequence: TGCAGTGCCCGCCCCCCACAGATGAACACTGAAGCTTTCTTT.

CDR3 sequence (DNA): TGTGCCAGCAGTATTACGACAGGGAACTATAACTATGGCTACACCTTC. It is translated as CASSITTGNYNYGYTF. The rearrangement links TRBV6-1 to TRBJ1-2, with 7 bases lining up with TRBD1. The CDR3 is 16 amino acids. V dropped 5 bases and J dropped 1; count of bases not matched to a gene: 10. Germline CDR1 is MNHNS and CDR2 is SASEGT.

The DNA for the CDR3 is TGTGCCAGCAGCTTAGAGGCAGGGCTCGGTAATTCACCCCTCCACTTT. Its protein product is CASSLEAGLGNSPLHF. The chain uses TRBV5-4 and TRBJ1-6; D might be TRBD1 (5 bases). CDR1 and CDR2 from the germline V gene are SGHNT and YYREEE (reference sequence). Trimming pared 2 bases from V and 6 bases from J, leaving 15 bases between. This CDR3 contains 16 residues.

The chain uses TRBV6-4 and TRBJ1-2; the match to TRBD1 covers 9 bases. The V gene's germline CDR1 is MRHNA and CDR2 SNTAGT. V shed 8 bases, J shed 8 bases, and the junction held 9 bases outside the gene matches. CDR3 size: 13 residues. CDR3 residues: CASGTGQGEGYTF. CDR3 sequence (DNA): TGTGCCAGCGGGACGGGACAGGGTGAAGGCTACACCTTC.

On this clonotype itself: Just one base apart from a much larger clone, this may be a read error. This sequence joins TRBV6-6 and TRBJ2-1; the D gene is possibly TRBD1 (6 bases). Germline V CDR1 and CDR2: MNHNY, SVGAGI (reference sequence). There are 10 residues in the CDR3. In nucleotides, the CDR3 is TGTGCCAGCTGGGACAATGGGCAGTTCTTC. The encoded protein is CASWDNGQFF.

Turning to this clonotype: Possible read error: a much larger clone is one base away. The chain combines TRBV7-9 with TRBJ2-5; TRBD1 might be the D (6 bases). The CDR3 spans 12 residues. CDR1 is SEHNR and CDR2 is FQNEAQ in the germline V gene (reference sequence). CDR3 nucleotide sequence: TGTGCCAGCTCACCAGGGGATGAGACCCAGCACTTC. Its protein is CASSPGDETQHF. Full variable domain (missing parts from reference TRBV7-9 and TRBJ2-5): DTGVSQNPRHKITKRGQNVTFRCDPISEHNRLYWYRQTLGQGPEFLTYFQNEAQLEKSRLLSDRFSAERPKGSFSTLEIQRTEQGDSAMYLCASSPGDETQHFGPGTRLLVL.